The 16 T cell receptor beta chains reported below all come from one sample, sequenced in a study of cytotoxic CD8 clonotypes in ibrutinib-treated CLL. Data came from immunoSEQ multiplex PCR; TCRdb stores just in-frame clones and leaves some out. The sample records a few hundred thousand clones, 67% being singletons. This specimen was PBMCs, taken after 36 months of ibrutinib treatment. These receptors all stem from a human donor with chronic lymphocytic leukemia.

This clone was observed a few times. The chain uses TRBV28 and TRBJ1-5; D remains ambiguous. Germline CDR1 MDHEN, CDR2 SYDVKM. V lost 2 bases to trimming and J lost 3 bases, with 5 bases between them. This CDR3 region has 13 residues. CDR3 region: CASSLDHNQPQHF. CDR3 sequence (DNA): TGTGCCAGCAGTTTAGACCACAATCAGCCCCAGCATTTT.

CDR3 in amino acids: CASSVTSGTVEQFF. DNA of the CDR3: TGTGCCAGCAGCGTAACCAGCGGGACGGTTGAGCAGTTCTTC. The genes are TRBV9 and TRBJ2-1; 7 bases map to TRBD2. Germline loops: CDR1 SGDLS, CDR2 YYNGEE. The CDR3 length is 14 residues. The V gene end was trimmed by 1 base and the J gene end by 9 bases; junction bases not matched to a gene: 7.

The chain has TRBV18 and TRBJ2-7; D gene ambiguous. The germline CDR1 and CDR2 sequences are KGHSH and LQKENI. V lost 3 bases, J lost 1 base, and 10 bases lay in between. This CDR3 comprises 14 residues. The CDR3 region is CASSPLRFSYEQYF. The CDR3 nucleotides read TGTGCCAGCTCACCCCTAAGGTTTTCCTACGAGCAGTACTTC.

The chain carries TRBV4-3 and TRBJ2-7; 7 bases map to TRBD1. Germline V gives CDR1 LGHNA, CDR2 YSLEER. J lost 7 bases, V lost 1 base, and 10 bases had no gene match. The CDR3 runs 15 residues. The CDR3 nucleotides are TGCGCCAGCAGCCAAGGGTACGAGGGGGCACGGGAGCAGTACTTC. It is translated as CASSQGYEGAREQYF.

This clone was observed a handful of times. This chain links TRBV6-5 with TRBJ2-7, with D perhaps TRBD1 (6 bases). The CDR3 is made up of 14 amino acids. V was shortened by 5 bases and J by 1 base, with 12 bases between the two germline ends. Germline values: CDR1 MNHEY, CDR2 SVGAGI. CDR3 sequence: CASSKQGPSYEQYF. Here the CDR3 DNA reads TGTGCCAGCAGTAAACAGGGACCATCCTACGAGCAGTACTTC.

Of note for this clone: Other DNA sequences in this specimen translate into the identical CDR3. This rearrangement joins TRBV18 to TRBJ2-2, with D perhaps matching TRBD1 (6 bases). Trimming left V 6 bases short and J 6 bases short, with 11 bases between. Germline CDR1 reads KGHSH; CDR2 reads LQKENI. The CDR3 runs 13 residues. The CDR3 sequence: CASSLGTPGELFF. The CDR3 bases are TGTGCCAGCTCCCTCGGGACACCCGGGGAGCTGTTTTTT.

This clone was seen a handful of times. V gene TRBV28 combines with J gene TRBJ1-1; D call uncertain. CDR3 length equals 11 residues. Germline loops: CDR1 MDHEN, CDR2 SYDVKM. Trimming stripped 8 bases from V and 8 bases from J, with 12 bases between. The CDR3 loop reads CASPQTEEAFF. The CDR3 coding sequence is TGTGCCAGCCCGCAGACCGAGGAAGCTTTCTTT.

CDR3 in amino acids: CASSMGLLAGTLNEQFF. CDR3 DNA: TGTGCCAGTAGTATGGGGTTACTAGCGGGAACCCTCAATGAGCAGTTCTTC. The V and J genes are TRBV19 and TRBJ2-1; TRBD2 matches at 10 bases. Germline loops: CDR1 LNHDA, CDR2 SQIVND (reference sequence). The CDR3 length is 17 residues. V dropped 3 bases and J dropped 6; count of bases not matched to a gene: 11.

This clone was observed a few times. The V and J genes are TRBV19 and TRBJ2-5; 10 positions agree with TRBD1. The J call may be faulty, since TRBJ2-7 better matches the DNA end. The CDR3 has 15 residues. CDR1 is LNHDA and CDR2 is SQIVND in the germline V gene (reference sequence). The CDR3 reads CASSIPGQGGVEQYF. In DNA form, the CDR3 reads TGTGCCAGTAGTATCCCCGGACAGGGGGGAGTCGAGCAGTACTTC.

This clone was seen only once. This chain joins TRBV5-1 and TRBJ2-7; D may be TRBD2 (6 bases). In germline, CDR1 is SGHRS, CDR2 YFSETQ. V lost 5 bases, J lost 2 bases, and 11 bases lay in between. This CDR3 has 13 residues. The CDR3 region is CASSWGEPYEQYF. The DNA of the CDR3 is TGCGCCAGCAGTTGGGGGGAACCCTACGAGCAGTACTTC.

In this sample, this clone turned up a few times. The V and J genes are TRBV10-2 and TRBJ1-2, with D uncertain. Germline lookup yields CDR1 WSHSY and CDR2 SAAADI. Trimming left V 0 bases short and J 5 bases short, with 7 bases between. This CDR3 is 13 amino acids long. DNA of the CDR3: TGCGCCAGCAGTGAGTCGGGCGGTTATGGCTACACCTTC. It encodes CASSESGGYGYTF.

This clone was seen only once. This chain joins TRBV5-1 and TRBJ2-7; TRBD2 is a possible D gene (6 bases). This CDR3 is built from 15 residues. Deletions cut 2 bases from V and 4 bases from J, with 16 bases between. CDR1 is SGHRS, CDR2 YFSETQ, per germline. The CDR3 is CASSFGGGLIYEQYF. The CDR3 DNA reads TGCGCCAGCAGCTTTGGAGGAGGGCTTATTTACGAGCAGTACTTC. Supplemented by reference TRBV5-1 and TRBJ2-7, the full variable domain reads KAGVTQTPRYLIKTRGQQVTLSCSPISGHRSVSWYQQTPGQGLQFLFEYFSETQRNKGNFPGRFSGRQFSNSRSEMNVSTLELGDSALYLCASSFGGGLIYEQYFGPGTRLTVT.

V gene TRBV6-1 combines with J gene TRBJ2-1, with 7 positions matching TRBD1. The CDR3 runs to 14 residues. Per germline, CDR1 MNHNS and CDR2 SASEGT. Trimming took 6 bases from V and 0 from J; bases not matched to a gene: 2. CDR3 in DNA: TGTGCCAGCAGAAGGGACAGCTCCTACAATGAGCAGTTCTTC. Its protein product is CASRRDSSYNEQFF.

V gene TRBV6-5 combines with J gene TRBJ2-5; TRBD2 aligns across 7 bases. The J call is in doubt because the DNA end fits TRBJ2-7 better. The germline CDR1 and CDR2 sequences are MNHEY and SVGAGI. The CDR3 runs to 15 residues. The CDR3 spells CASSYHPGLNYEQYF. The CDR3 nucleotides are TGTGCCAGCAGTTACCATCCGGGACTAAACTACGAGCAGTACTTC.

The V and J genes are TRBV5-4 and TRBJ2-7, with TRBD1 matching over 7 bases. CDR3 length: 14 amino acids. Germline V gives CDR1 SGHNT, CDR2 YYREEE (reference sequence). The J segment lost 5 bases and the V segment lost 4 bases, leaving 9 bases of the junction unmatched. The CDR3 is CASSQRQGSDEQYF. The CDR3 coding sequence is TGTGCCAGCAGCCAGAGACAGGGATCTGACGAGCAGTACTTC.

This clone has only one observation. The gene calls are TRBV7-8 and TRBJ2-4; TRBD1 might be the D (5 bases). Trimming removed 1 base from V and 9 bases from J, with 10 bases in between. The length of the CDR3 is 13 residues. Germline V CDR1 and CDR2: SGHVS, FQNEAQ. The CDR3 sequence is CASSLESRAIQYF. CDR3 coding DNA: TGTGCCAGCAGCTTAGAGAGCAGGGCCATTCAGTACTTC. The variable domain in full, with the rest retrieved from reference TRBV7-8 and TRBJ2-4, is GAGVSQSPRYKVAKRGQDVALRCDPISGHVSLFWYQQALGQGPEFLTYFQNEAQLDKSGLPSDRFFAERPEGSVSTLKIQRTQQEDSAVYLCASSLESRAIQYFGAGTRLSVL.